This T cell receptor beta chain was sequenced for a study of T cell repertoires in cytomegalovirus infection. Findings and limits, study-wide: Identification of carriers of CMV plus the relevant HLA was achieved through cumulative public TCR beta family frequency. Across the ex vivo response, the dominant clonotypes were HLA-C-restricted CMV-specific TCR beta clonotypes.

TCRdb itself ran the reads through MiXCR, one entry per CDR3 protein. This table holds fewer than 250,000 distinct CDR3 sequences, roughly 23% found once. Trimming pared 6 bases from V and 0 bases from J, leaving 14 bases between. Germline CDR1 MDHEN, CDR2 SYDVKM. This CDR3 spans 15 amino acids. In its sample, this clonotype was seen a few times. Its antigen is not identified. The chain couples TRBV28 to TRBJ2-5; D remains ambiguous. This sequence was found in a human donor in good health (CMV status not recorded). Some clones in this sample may be carry-over from other donors' samples. The sequencing sample was made of CD8+ T cells from PBMCs. For the CDR3, the DNA is TGTGCCAGCAGCCTTGGACGGTTGTACCAAGAGACCCAGTACTTC. Translated, it gives CASSLGRLYQETQYF.